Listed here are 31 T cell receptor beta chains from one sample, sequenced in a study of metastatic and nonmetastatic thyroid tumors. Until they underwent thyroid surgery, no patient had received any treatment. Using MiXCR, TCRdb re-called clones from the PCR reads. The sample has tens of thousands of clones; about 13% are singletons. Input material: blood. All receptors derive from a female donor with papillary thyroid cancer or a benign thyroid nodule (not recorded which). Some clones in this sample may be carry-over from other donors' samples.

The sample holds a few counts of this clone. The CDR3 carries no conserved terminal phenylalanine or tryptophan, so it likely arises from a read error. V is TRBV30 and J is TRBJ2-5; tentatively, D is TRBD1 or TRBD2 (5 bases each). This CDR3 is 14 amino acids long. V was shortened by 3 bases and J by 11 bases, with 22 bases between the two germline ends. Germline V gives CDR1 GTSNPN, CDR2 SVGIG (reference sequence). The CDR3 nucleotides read TGTGCCTGGAGGGGGCTAGCTGAGGGCAATGAGCAGTACTTA. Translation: CAWRGLAEGNEQYL.

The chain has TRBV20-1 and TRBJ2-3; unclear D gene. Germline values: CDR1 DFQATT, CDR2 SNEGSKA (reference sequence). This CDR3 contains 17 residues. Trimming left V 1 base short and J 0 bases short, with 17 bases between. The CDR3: CSARGPLDASSTDTQYF. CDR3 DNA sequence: TGCAGTGCTAGAGGCCCCCTTGACGCCTCTAGCACAGATACGCAGTATTTT.

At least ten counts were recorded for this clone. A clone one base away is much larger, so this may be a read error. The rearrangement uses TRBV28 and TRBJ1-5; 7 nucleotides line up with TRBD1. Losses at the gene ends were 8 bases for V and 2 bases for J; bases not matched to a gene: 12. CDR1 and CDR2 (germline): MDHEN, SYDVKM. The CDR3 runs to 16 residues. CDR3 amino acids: CASGLRQGLGNQPQHF. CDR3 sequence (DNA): TGTGCCAGCGGACTACGACAGGGATTGGGCAATCAGCCCCAGCATTTT.

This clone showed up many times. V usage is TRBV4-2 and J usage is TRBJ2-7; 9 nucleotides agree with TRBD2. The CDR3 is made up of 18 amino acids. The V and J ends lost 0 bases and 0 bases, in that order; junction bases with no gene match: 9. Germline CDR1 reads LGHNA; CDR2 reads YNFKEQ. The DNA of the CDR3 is TGTGCCAGCAGCCAAGAGGGCCTGAGCGGGGGGAGCTCCTACGAGCAGTACTTC. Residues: CASSQEGLSGGSSYEQYF.

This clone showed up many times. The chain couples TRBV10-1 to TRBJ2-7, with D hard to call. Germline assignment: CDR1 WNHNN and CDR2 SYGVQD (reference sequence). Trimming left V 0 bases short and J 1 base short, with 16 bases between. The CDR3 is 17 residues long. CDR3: CASSESRSRTRSYEQYF. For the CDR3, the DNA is TGCGCCAGCAGTGAGTCGAGGAGCAGAACAAGGTCCTACGAGCAGTACTTC.

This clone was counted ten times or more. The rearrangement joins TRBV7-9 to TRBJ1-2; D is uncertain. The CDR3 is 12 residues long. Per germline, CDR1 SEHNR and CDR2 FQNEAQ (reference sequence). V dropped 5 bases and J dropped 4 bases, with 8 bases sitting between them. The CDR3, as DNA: TGTGCCAGCAGCCAAAACAGCTATGGCTACACCTTC. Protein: CASSQNSYGYTF.

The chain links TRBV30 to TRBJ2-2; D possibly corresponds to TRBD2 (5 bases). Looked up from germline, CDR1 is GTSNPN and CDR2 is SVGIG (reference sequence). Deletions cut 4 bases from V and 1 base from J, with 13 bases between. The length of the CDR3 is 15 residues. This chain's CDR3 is CAWMMASLNTGELFF. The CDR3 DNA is TGTGCCTGGATGATGGCTAGCCTGAACACCGGGGAGCTGTTTTTT.

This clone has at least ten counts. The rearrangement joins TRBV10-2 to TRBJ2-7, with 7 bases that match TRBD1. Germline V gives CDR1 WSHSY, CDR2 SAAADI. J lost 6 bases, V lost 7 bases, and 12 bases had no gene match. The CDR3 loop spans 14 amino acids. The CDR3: CASTKPGQFPEQYF. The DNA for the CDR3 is TGCGCCAGCACCAAGCCGGGACAGTTCCCCGAGCAGTACTTC.

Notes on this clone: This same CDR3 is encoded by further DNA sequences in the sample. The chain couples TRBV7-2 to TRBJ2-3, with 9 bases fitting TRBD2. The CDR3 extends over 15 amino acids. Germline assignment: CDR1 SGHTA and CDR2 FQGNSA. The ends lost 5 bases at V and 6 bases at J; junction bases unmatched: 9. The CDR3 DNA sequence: TGTGCCAGCAGCCTTAGCGGGAGACTCACTGATACGCAGTATTTT. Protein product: CASSLSGRLTDTQYF.

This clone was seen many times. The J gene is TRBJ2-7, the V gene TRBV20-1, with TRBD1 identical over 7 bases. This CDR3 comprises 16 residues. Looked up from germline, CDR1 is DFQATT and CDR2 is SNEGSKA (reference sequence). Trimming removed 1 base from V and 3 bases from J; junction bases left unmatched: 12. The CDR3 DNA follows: TGCAGTGCTAGAGGTTTACAGGGGTCGGATGACTACGAGCAGTACTTC. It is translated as CSARGLQGSDDYEQYF.

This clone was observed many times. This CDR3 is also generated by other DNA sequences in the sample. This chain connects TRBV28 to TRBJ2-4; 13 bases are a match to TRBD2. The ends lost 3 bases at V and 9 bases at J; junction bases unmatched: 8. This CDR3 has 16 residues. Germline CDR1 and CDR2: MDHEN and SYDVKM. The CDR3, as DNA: TGTGCCAGCAGTTTGTATGGGACTAGCGGGGATACCATTCAGTACTTC. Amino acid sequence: CASSLYGTSGDTIQYF.

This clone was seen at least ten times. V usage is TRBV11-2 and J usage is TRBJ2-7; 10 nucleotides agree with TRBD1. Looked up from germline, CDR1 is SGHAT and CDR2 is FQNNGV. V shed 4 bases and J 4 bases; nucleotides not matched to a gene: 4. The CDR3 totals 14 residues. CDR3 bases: TGTGCCAGCAGCTCGGGACAGGGGTGGTACGAGCAGTACTTC. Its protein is CASSSGQGWYEQYF.

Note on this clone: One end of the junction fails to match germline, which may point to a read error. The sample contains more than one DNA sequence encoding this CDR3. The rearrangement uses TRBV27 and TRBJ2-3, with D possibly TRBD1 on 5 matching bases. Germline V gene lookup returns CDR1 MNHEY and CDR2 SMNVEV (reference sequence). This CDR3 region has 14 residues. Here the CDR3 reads CASSLGVSTDMQYF. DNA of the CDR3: TGTGCCAGCAGTCTAGGGGTTAGCACAGATATGCAGTATTTT.

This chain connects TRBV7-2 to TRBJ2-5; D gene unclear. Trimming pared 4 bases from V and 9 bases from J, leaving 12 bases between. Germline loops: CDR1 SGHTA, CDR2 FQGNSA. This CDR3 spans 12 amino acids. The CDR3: CASSSLVGPQYF. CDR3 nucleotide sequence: TGTGCCAGCAGCTCCCTCGTTGGGCCCCAGTACTTC.

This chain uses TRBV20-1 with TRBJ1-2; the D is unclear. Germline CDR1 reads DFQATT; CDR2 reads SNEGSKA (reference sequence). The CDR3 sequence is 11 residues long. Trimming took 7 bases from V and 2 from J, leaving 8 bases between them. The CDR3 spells CSGVGNYGYTF. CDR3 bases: TGCAGTGGAGTTGGCAACTATGGCTACACCTTC.

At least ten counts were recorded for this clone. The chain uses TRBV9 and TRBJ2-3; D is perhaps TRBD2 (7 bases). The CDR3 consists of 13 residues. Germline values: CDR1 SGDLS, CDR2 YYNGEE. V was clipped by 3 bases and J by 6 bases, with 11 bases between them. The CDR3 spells CASSAEGGDTQYF. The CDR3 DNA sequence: TGTGCCAGCAGCGCCGAGGGGGGGGATACGCAGTATTTT.

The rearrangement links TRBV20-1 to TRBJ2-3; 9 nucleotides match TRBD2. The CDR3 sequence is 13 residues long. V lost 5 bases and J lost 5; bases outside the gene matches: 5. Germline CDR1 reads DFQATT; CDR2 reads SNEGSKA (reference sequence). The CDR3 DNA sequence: TGCAGTGCTCTGGGACTAGCAATAGATACGCAGTATTTT. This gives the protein CSALGLAIDTQYF.

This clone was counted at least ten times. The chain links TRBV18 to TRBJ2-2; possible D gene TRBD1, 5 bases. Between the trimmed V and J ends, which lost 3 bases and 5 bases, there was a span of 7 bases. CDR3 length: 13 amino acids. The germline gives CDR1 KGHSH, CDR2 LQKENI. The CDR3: CASSPQGTGELFF. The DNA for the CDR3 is TGTGCCAGCTCACCGCAGGGTACCGGGGAGCTGTTTTTT. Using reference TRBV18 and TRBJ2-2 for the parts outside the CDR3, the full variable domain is NAGVMQNPRHLVRRRGQEARLRCSPMKGHSHVYWYRQLPEEGLKFMVYLQKENIIDESGMPKERFSAEFPKEGPSILRIQQVVRGDSAAYFCASSPQGTGELFFGEGSRLTVL.

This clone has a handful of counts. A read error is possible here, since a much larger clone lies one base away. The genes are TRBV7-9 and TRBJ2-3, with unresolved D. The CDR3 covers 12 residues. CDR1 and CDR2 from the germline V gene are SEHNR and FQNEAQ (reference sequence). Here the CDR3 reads CASILVLDTQYF. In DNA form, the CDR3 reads TGTGCCAGCATCTTAGTTCTGGATACGCAGTATTTT. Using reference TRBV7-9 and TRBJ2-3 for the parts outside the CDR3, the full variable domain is DTGVSQNPRHKITKRGQNVTFRCDPISEHNRLYWYRQTLGQGPEFLTYFQNEAQLEKSRLLSDRFSAERPKGSFSTLEIQRTEQGDSAMYLCASILVLDTQYFGPGTRLTVL.

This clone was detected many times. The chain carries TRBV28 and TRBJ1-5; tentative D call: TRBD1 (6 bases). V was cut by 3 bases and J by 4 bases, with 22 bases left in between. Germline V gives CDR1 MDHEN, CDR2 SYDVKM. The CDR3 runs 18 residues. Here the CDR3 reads CASSLQLMSGGGNQPQHF. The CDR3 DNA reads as TGTGCCAGCAGTTTGCAATTGATGTCGGGGGGCGGGAATCAGCCCCAGCATTTT. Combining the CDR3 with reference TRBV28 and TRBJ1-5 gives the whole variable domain DVKVTQSSRYLVKRTGEKVFLECVQDMDHENMFWYRQDPGLGLRLIYFSYDVKMKEKGDIPEGYSVSREKKERFSLILESASTNQTSMYLCASSLQLMSGGGNQPQHFGDGTRLSIL.

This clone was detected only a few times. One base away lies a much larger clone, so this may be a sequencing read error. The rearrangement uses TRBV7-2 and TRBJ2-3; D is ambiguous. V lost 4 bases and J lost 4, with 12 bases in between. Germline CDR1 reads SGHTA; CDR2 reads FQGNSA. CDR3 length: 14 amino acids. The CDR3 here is CASSSRTHADTQYF. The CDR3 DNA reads TGTGCCAGCAGCTCGCGAACGCATGCAGATACGCAGTATTTT. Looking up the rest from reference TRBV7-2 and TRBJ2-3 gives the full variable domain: GAGVSQSPSNKVTEKGKDVELRCDPISGHTALYWYRQSLGQGLEFLIYFQGNSAPDKSGLPSDRFSAERTGGSVSTLTIQRTQQEDSAVYLCASSSRTHADTQYFGPGTRLTVL.

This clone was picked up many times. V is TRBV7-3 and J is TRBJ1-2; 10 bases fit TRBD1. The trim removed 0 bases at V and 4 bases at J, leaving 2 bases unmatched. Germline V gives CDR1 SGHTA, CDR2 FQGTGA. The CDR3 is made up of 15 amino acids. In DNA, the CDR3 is TGTGCCAGCAGCTTAACCCGGACAGGGGGCTATGGCTACACCTTC. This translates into CASSLTRTGGYGYTF.

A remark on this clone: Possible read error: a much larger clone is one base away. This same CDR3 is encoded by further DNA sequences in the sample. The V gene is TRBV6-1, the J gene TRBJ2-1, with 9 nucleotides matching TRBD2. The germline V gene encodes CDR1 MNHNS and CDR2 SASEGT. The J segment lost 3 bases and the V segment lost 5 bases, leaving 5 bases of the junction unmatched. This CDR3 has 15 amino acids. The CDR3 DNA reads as TGTGCCAGCAGTCCGACTAGCGGTGGCTACAATGAGCAGTTCTTC. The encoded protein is CASSPTSGGYNEQFF.

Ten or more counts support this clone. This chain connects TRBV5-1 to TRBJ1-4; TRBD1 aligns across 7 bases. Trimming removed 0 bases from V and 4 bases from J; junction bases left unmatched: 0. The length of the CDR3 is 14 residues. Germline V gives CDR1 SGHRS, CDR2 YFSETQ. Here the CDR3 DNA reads TGCGCCAGCAGCTTGGGACAGGGTAATGAAAAACTGTTTTTT. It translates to CASSLGQGNEKLFF.

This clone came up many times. The CDR3 coding sequence is TGTGCCAGCAGTAACAGGGGCCTCTATGGCTACACCTTC. Translating gives CASSNRGLYGYTF. The chain uses TRBV5-8 and TRBJ1-2; 7 bases fit TRBD1. The CDR3 spans 13 residues. V dropped 5 bases and J dropped 4; count of bases not matched to a gene: 5. In germline, CDR1 is SGHTS, CDR2 YDEGEE.

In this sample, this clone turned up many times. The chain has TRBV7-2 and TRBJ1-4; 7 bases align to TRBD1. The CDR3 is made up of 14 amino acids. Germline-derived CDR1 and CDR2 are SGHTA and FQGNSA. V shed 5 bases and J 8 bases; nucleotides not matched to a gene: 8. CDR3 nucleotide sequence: TGTGCCAGCAGCCTGAGACAGGGTCTCGAAAAACTGTTTTTT. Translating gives CASSLRQGLEKLFF.

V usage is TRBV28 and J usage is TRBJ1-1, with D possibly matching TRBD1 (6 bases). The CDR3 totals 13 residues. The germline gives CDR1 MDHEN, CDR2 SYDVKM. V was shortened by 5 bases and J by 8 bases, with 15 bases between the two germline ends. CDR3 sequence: CASSLTRGREAFF. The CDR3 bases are TGTGCCAGCAGTCTCACCAGGGGCAGGGAAGCTTTCTTT.

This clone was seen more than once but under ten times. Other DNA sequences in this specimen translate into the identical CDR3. The DNA for the CDR3 is TGTGCCAGCAGCTGGAAAGGACAGCTTTACAATGAGCAGTTCTTC. It codes for CASSWKGQLYNEQFF. The V and J genes are TRBV5-4 and TRBJ2-1, with D possibly being TRBD1 (6 bases). The CDR3 contains 15 residues. Trimming cost V 3 bases and J 4 bases, with 14 bases left between them. Germline CDR1 SGHNT, CDR2 YYREEE (reference sequence).

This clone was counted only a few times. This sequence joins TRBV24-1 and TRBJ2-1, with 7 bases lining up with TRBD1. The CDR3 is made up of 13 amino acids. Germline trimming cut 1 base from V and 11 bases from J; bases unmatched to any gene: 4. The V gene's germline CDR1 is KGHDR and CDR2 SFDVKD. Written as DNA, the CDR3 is TGTGCCACCAGTGATTTAACGACAGGGCAGCAGTTCTTC. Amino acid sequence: CATSDLTTGQQFF.

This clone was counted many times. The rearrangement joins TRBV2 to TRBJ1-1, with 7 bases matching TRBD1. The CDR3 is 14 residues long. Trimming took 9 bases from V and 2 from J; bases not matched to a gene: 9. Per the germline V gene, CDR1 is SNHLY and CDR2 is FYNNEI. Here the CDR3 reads CARKMAGGNTEAFF. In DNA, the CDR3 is TGTGCCAGGAAAATGGCAGGGGGAAACACTGAAGCTTTCTTT.

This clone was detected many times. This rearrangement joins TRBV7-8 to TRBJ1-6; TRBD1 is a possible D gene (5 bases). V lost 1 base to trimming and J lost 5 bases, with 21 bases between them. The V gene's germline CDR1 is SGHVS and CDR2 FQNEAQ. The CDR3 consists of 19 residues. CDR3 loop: CASSLGGWGLGRNNSPLHF. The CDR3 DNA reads TGTGCCAGCAGCTTAGGGGGGTGGGGTCTGGGGCGGAATAATTCACCCCTCCACTTT.